This TCR beta chain was observed in a study of T cell responses to AZD1222 COVID-19 vaccine. Profiling relied on immunoSEQ multiplex PCR, and the TCRdb table lists in-frame clones only, not all of them. The table has fewer than 200,000 clones, 70% to 90% seen once. CDR3 length: 16 residues. Germline V gene lookup returns CDR1 KGHSH and CDR2 LQKENI. J was trimmed by 0 bases and V by 5 bases; bases with no gene match: 8. The chain uses TRBV18 and TRBJ2-3; 7 bases line up with TRBD2. Sample: peripheral blood, taken on day 0 of AZD1222 vaccination. The source of this sequence is an adult in good health. The CDR3 DNA reads as TGTGCCAGCTCATCACGGGGGGTACCTAGCACAGATACGCAGTATTTT. Protein sequence: CASSSRGVPSTDTQYF.